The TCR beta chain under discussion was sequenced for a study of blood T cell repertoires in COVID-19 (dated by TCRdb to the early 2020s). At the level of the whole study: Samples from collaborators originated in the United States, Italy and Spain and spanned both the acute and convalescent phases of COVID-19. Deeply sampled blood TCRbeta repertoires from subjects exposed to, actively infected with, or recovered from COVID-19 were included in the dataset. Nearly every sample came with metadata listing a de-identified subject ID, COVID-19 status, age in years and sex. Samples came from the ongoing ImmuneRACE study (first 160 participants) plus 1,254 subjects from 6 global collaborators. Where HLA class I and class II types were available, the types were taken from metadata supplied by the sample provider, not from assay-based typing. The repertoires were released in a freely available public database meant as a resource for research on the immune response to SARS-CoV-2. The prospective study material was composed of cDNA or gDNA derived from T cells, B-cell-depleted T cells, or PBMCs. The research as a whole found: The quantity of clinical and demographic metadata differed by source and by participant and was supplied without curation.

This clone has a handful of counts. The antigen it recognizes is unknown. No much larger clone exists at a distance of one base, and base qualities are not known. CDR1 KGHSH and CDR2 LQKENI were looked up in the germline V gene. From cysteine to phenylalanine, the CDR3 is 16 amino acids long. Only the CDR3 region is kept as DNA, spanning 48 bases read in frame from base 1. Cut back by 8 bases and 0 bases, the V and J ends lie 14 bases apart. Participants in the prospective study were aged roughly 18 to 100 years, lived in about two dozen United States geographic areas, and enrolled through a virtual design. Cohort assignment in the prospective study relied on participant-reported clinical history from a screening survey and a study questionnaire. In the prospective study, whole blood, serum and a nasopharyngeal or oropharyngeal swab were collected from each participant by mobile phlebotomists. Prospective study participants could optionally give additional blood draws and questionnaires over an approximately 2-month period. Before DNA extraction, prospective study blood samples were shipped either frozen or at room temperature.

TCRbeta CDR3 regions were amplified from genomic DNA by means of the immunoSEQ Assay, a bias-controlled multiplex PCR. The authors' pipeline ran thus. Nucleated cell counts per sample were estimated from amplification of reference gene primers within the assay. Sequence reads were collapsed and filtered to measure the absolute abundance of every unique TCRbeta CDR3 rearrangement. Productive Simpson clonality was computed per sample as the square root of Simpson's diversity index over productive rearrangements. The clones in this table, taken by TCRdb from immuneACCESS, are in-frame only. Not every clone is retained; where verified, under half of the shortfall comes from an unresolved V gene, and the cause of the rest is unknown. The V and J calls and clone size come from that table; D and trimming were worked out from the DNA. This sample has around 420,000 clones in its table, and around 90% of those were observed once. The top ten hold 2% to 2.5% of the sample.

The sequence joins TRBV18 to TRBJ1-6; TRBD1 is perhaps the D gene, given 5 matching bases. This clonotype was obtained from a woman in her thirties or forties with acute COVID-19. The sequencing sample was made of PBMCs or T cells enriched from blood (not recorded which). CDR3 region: CASTSTDNSYNSPLHF. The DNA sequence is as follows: TGTGCCAGCACCTCGACAGACAACTCCTATAATTCACCCCTCCACTTT.